Listed here are 31 T cell receptor beta chains from one sample, sequenced in a study of cytomegalovirus exposure and HLA in healthy donors. The PCR had 60 Vbeta and 13 Jbeta primers. TCRdb keeps only in-frame clones here, not all; method: immunoSEQ multiplex PCR. The repertoire consists of 150,000 to 200,000 clones, with roughly 83% occurring once and the leading ten covering about 2%. The sequencing input was PBMCs. These receptors were taken from a woman aged 45-65 years in good health and CMV-seronegative.

This chain connects TRBV6-1 to TRBJ2-7, with D maybe TRBD2 (8 bases). This CDR3 spans 15 amino acids. V shed 2 bases and J shed 2 bases, with 13 bases lying between them. The germline V gene encodes CDR1 MNHNS and CDR2 SASEGT. CDR3 amino acids: CASSESGGTAYEQYF. As DNA, the CDR3 is TGTGCCAGCAGTGAATCGGGGGGGACAGCCTACGAGCAGTACTTC.

The gene calls are TRBV5-1 and TRBJ2-2; no clear D gene. Germline values: CDR1 SGHRS, CDR2 YFSETQ. This CDR3 has 12 amino acids. V shed 2 bases and J shed 6 bases, with 5 bases lying between them. This CDR3 reads CASSFIPGELFF. The CDR3 DNA is TGCGCCAGCAGCTTCATTCCCGGGGAGCTGTTTTTT.

A remark on this clone: Other DNA sequences of this sample code for an identical CDR3. The rearrangement uses TRBV6-5 and TRBJ2-7; possibly TRBD1 for D (5 bases). The CDR3 loop spans 13 amino acids. Germline V gene sequence: CDR1 MNHEY, CDR2 SVGAGI. The V gene lost 3 bases and the J gene lost 1 base, with 7 bases spanning the gap. CDR3 nucleotide sequence: TGTGCCAGCAGTTATACAGGATCCTACGAGCAGTACTTC. Protein product: CASSYTGSYEQYF.

This chain connects TRBV25-1 to TRBJ2-5; 9 nucleotides align to TRBD1. CDR1 MGHDK and CDR2 SYGVNS come from the germline V gene. With V trimmed by 0 bases and J by 5 bases, 7 bases remained unmatched. The CDR3 runs to 16 residues. In DNA form, the CDR3 reads TGTGCCAGCAGTGAATACGCACCCGGGACAGGGGAGACCCAGTACTTC. Amino acid sequence: CASSEYAPGTGETQYF.

The CDR3 reads CASSPSRGGGDTQYF. The CDR3, as DNA: TGTGCCAGCAGCCCCTCGCGGGGGGGTGGGGATACGCAGTATTTT. The chain recombines TRBV7-9 with TRBJ2-3, with 9 bases lining up with TRBD2. This CDR3 has 15 amino acids. V dropped 5 bases and J dropped 6; count of bases not matched to a gene: 9. CDR1 and CDR2 (germline): SEHNR, FQNEAQ (reference sequence). Using reference TRBV7-9 and TRBJ2-3 for the parts outside the CDR3, the full variable domain is DTGVSQNPRHKITKRGQNVTFRCDPISEHNRLYWYRQTLGQGPEFLTYFQNEAQLEKSRLLSDRFSAERPKGSFSTLEIQRTEQGDSAMYLCASSPSRGGGDTQYFGPGTRLTVL.

The V gene is TRBV28, the J gene TRBJ1-2; weak D call: TRBD1 (6 bases). Germline V CDR1 and CDR2: MDHEN, SYDVKM. V was trimmed by 2 bases and J by 2 bases, leaving 24 bases between them. The CDR3 extends over 19 amino acids. The CDR3 DNA sequence: TGTGCCAGCAGTTTAGGGTATAAAGCAATCAGGCAGGGGAACTATGGCTACACCTTC. This translates into CASSLGYKAIRQGNYGYTF.

This clone was seen once. This chain uses TRBV2 with TRBJ1-5; 8 nucleotides match TRBD1. With V trimmed by 10 bases and J by 8 bases, 7 bases remained unmatched. This CDR3 spans 12 amino acids. Germline V gene sequence: CDR1 SNHLY, CDR2 FYNNEI. The CDR3, as DNA: TGTGCCACCACGGACAGGGCAGAGCCCCAGCATTTT. Residues: CATTDRAEPQHF.

Remarks on this clone: Other DNA sequences of this sample code for an identical CDR3. The rearrangement joins TRBV27 to TRBJ1-5; 9 bases align to TRBD1. This CDR3 has 19 residues. Trimming at V came to 6 bases and at J to 0 bases, leaving 15 bases not matched to a gene. The germline V gene has CDR1 MNHEY and CDR2 SMNVEV (reference sequence). The CDR3: CASSSSRDRVGYSNQPQHF. CDR3 in DNA: TGTGCCAGCAGCTCGTCCCGGGACAGGGTGGGGTATAGCAATCAGCCCCAGCATTTT.

V and J are TRBV6-1 and TRBJ2-5; D call uncertain. The J call may be wrong; the DNA end is better matched by TRBJ2-7. The germline V gene encodes CDR1 MNHNS and CDR2 SASEGT. This CDR3 has 13 residues. This CDR3 reads CASSGRPDYEQYF. CDR3 nucleotide sequence: TGTGCCAGCAGCGGCCGTCCCGACTACGAGCAGTACTTC.

The genes are TRBV10-2 and TRBJ2-5; 10 bases match TRBD2. CDR1 WSHSY and CDR2 SAAADI come from the germline V gene. The ends lost 5 bases at V and 4 bases at J; junction bases unmatched: 1. This CDR3 comprises 13 residues. The CDR3 region is CASSLAGGETQYF. CDR3 DNA: TGCGCCAGCAGTTTAGCGGGGGGAGAGACCCAGTACTTC.

This sequence joins TRBV6-4 and TRBJ2-1, with TRBD2 identical over 11 bases. Per the germline V gene, CDR1 is MRHNA and CDR2 is SNTAGT. The CDR3 runs to 14 residues. V shed 6 bases and J 14 bases; nucleotides not matched to a gene: 12. The CDR3 sequence: CASSPSGTSGSKFF. The DNA for the CDR3 is TGTGCCAGCAGCCCATCCGGGACTAGCGGCAGTAAGTTCTTC.

This clone was recorded once. The V and J genes are TRBV19 and TRBJ1-5, with D perhaps matching TRBD1 (5 bases). CDR1 is LNHDA, CDR2 SQIVND, per germline (reference sequence). Trimming left V 10 bases short and J 3 bases short, with 13 bases between. This CDR3 region has 13 residues. The DNA for the CDR3 is TGTGCCACCGAGGAGACAGTCAATCAGCCCCAGCATTTT. Its protein is CATEETVNQPQHF. Full variable domain (outside the CDR3, taken from reference TRBV19 and TRBJ1-5): DGGITQSPKYLFRKEGQNVTLSCEQNLNHDAMYWYRQDPGQGLRLIYYSQIVNDFQKGDIAEGYSVSREKKESFPLTVTSAQKNPTAFYLCATEETVNQPQHFGDGTRLSIL.

This clone was seen a single time. V gene TRBV18 combines with J gene TRBJ2-5, with 7 nucleotides matching TRBD1. The J call may be mistaken, given a closer DNA end match to TRBJ2-7. The CDR3 contains 13 residues. Per the germline V gene, CDR1 is KGHSH and CDR2 is LQKENI. The CDR3 sequence: CASSRDSSYEQYF. The CDR3 DNA reads as TGTGCCAGCTCACGGGACAGCTCCTACGAGCAGTACTTC.

The sample holds one count of this clone. CDR3 residues: CASSRGQGGEKLFF. The CDR3 coding sequence is TGTGCCAGCAGCCGCGGACAGGGTGGTGAAAAACTGTTTTTT. The chain links TRBV28 to TRBJ1-4; 8 nucleotides line up with TRBD1. Germline CDR1 reads MDHEN; CDR2 reads SYDVKM. CDR3 length equals 14 residues. V gave up 6 bases and J gave up 7 bases; unmatched junction bases: 7.

This rearrangement joins TRBV7-9 to TRBJ1-5, with TRBD1 matching over 7 bases. With 5 bases clipped from V and 5 bases from J, the junction kept 9 bases outside the gene matches. The CDR3 length is 15 residues. CDR1 and CDR2 from the germline V gene are SEHNR and FQNEAQ (reference sequence). CDR3 nucleotide sequence: TGTGCCAGCAGCCCAAAGGGACAGCAAGATCAGCCCCAGCATTTT. Amino acid sequence: CASSPKGQQDQPQHF.

The chain has TRBV7-8 and TRBJ2-2; 14 nucleotides agree with TRBD2. Germline CDR1 is SGHVS and CDR2 is FQNEAQ. This CDR3 is built from 18 residues. The junction had 10 bases not matched to a gene; V was cut back by 6 bases and J by 4 bases. As DNA, the CDR3 is TGTGCCAGCAGGTCTGGGACTAGCGGGAGTTTCGTCACCGGGGAGCTGTTTTTT. It yields the protein CASRSGTSGSFVTGELFF.

This clone has a handful of counts. The chain employs TRBV7-9 and TRBJ1-4; 7 bases match TRBD1. The CDR3 consists of 15 residues. From germline, CDR1 is SEHNR and CDR2 FQNEAQ (reference sequence). The junction had 6 bases not matched to a gene; V was cut back by 4 bases and J by 4 bases. The CDR3: CASSSTGAGNEKLFF. DNA of the CDR3: TGTGCCAGCAGCTCCACAGGGGCGGGTAATGAAAAACTGTTTTTT.

For the CDR3, the DNA is TGTGCCAGCAGGCGACAGGCCCCGGGCTACGAGCAGTACTTC. Residues: CASRRQAPGYEQYF. V and J are TRBV6-5 and TRBJ2-7; tentative D call: TRBD1 (6 bases). Germline V gene sequence: CDR1 MNHEY, CDR2 SVGAGI. The CDR3 has 14 amino acids. Trimming stripped 6 bases from V and 3 bases from J, with 15 bases between.

A single count supports this clone. The genes are TRBV12-5 and TRBJ1-1; TRBD1 aligns across 8 bases. This CDR3 has 14 amino acids. The V segment lost 6 bases and the J segment 1 base; nucleotides outside the gene matches: 4. CDR1 and CDR2 from the germline V gene are LGHNT and FRNRAP. In DNA, the CDR3 is TGTGCTAGTGGCCTTGGGACAGGGAACACTGAAGCTTTCTTT. Amino acid sequence: CASGLGTGNTEAFF.

This clone showed up just a few times. The chain links TRBV19 to TRBJ1-1; D gene unclear. The CDR3 sequence is 15 residues long. From germline, CDR1 is LNHDA and CDR2 SQIVND (reference sequence). V shed 7 bases and J shed 0 bases, with 15 bases lying between them. The CDR3 sequence: CASTPAGRMNTEAFF. The CDR3 DNA sequence: TGTGCCAGTACCCCGGCAGGCAGGATGAACACTGAAGCTTTCTTT.

J is TRBJ2-7 and V is TRBV25-1; 9 bases are shared with TRBD2. This CDR3 region has 14 residues. V lost 4 bases and J lost 4; bases outside the gene matches: 5. Germline assignment: CDR1 MGHDK and CDR2 SYGVNS. CDR3 sequence (DNA): TGTGCCAGCAGTGGGTCTAGCGGGGCGTACGAGCAGTACTTC. This gives the protein CASSGSSGAYEQYF.

V usage is TRBV5-1 and J usage is TRBJ2-7, with TRBD2 identical over 11 bases. The CDR3 consists of 16 residues. In germline, CDR1 is SGHRS, CDR2 YFSETQ. J lost 3 bases, V lost 4 bases, and 9 bases had no gene match. CDR3 residues: CASSMSLAGGFYEQYF. In DNA form, the CDR3 reads TGCGCCAGCAGCATGTCTCTAGCGGGAGGATTCTACGAGCAGTACTTC.

This clone came up a few times. The J gene is TRBJ1-2, the V gene TRBV5-1; 11 bases match TRBD1. This CDR3 spans 13 amino acids. Germline assignment: CDR1 SGHRS and CDR2 YFSETQ. Trimming removed 4 bases from V and 6 bases from J; junction bases left unmatched: 2. CDR3 in DNA: TGCGCCAGCAGCCGGGGACAGGGGGATGGCTACACCTTC. Its translation: CASSRGQGDGYTF.

The CDR3: CASTNNRQGAYEQYF. CDR3 in DNA: TGTGCCAGCACCAACAATCGACAGGGAGCCTACGAGCAGTACTTC. The rearrangement joins TRBV28 to TRBJ2-7; 7 bases map to TRBD1. Germline loops: CDR1 MDHEN, CDR2 SYDVKM. With V trimmed by 7 bases and J by 2 bases, 11 bases remained unmatched. CDR3 size: 15 residues.

The rearrangement joins TRBV2 to TRBJ2-5; perhaps TRBD1 as D (6 bases). V was cut by 5 bases and J by 1 base, with 8 bases left in between. The CDR3 is 13 amino acids. Germline-derived CDR1 and CDR2 are SNHLY and FYNNEI. The CDR3 DNA sequence: TGTGCCAGCAGTAGGACAGTCCAAGAGACCCAGTACTTC. Protein product: CASSRTVQETQYF.

The chain is built from TRBV7-2 and TRBJ2-3; 9 positions agree with TRBD2. The trim removed 3 bases at V and 0 bases at J, leaving 1 base unmatched. Looked up from germline, CDR1 is SGHTA and CDR2 is FQGNSA. The CDR3 has 15 residues. The CDR3 region has the DNA TGTGCCAGCAGCTTCCTAGCGGGGAGCACAGATACGCAGTATTTT. Protein: CASSFLAGSTDTQYF.

The rearrangement links TRBV6-1 to TRBJ1-2; 12 nucleotides agree with TRBD1. The length of the CDR3 is 17 residues. The J segment lost 7 bases and the V segment lost 3 bases, leaving 12 bases of the junction unmatched. CDR1 and CDR2 (germline): MNHNS, SASEGT. The CDR3 nucleotides read TGTGCCAGCAGTGATTTTCAAGGGACAGGGGGCTCGGGTGGCTACACCTTC. Its protein product is CASSDFQGTGGSGGYTF.

Notes on this clone: A read error may produce the germline difference seen at one junction end. CDR3 nucleotide sequence: TGTTCCAGCAGCGCACCGACAGGACGAGGGAAAGAGACCCAGTACTTC. Amino acid sequence: CSSSAPTGRGKETQYF. This sequence joins TRBV7-9 and TRBJ2-5, with D tentatively TRBD1 (6 bases). Per the germline V gene, CDR1 is SEHNR and CDR2 is FQNEAQ (reference sequence). This CDR3 is 16 amino acids long.

This clone has just one count. The V gene is TRBV29-1, the J gene TRBJ1-1, with TRBD1 as a possible D gene (5 bases). The germline CDR1 and CDR2 sequences are SQVTM and ANQGSEA. This CDR3 is 12 amino acids long. V was clipped by 7 bases and J by 1 base, with 10 bases between them. CDR3 protein: CSAGGSNTEAFF. The CDR3 coding sequence is TGCAGCGCCGGGGGGTCGAACACTGAAGCTTTCTTT.

V and J are TRBV7-8 and TRBJ2-7; a possible D gene is TRBD2 (5 bases). V was shortened by 7 bases and J by 1 base, with 23 bases between the two germline ends. The CDR3 is made up of 17 amino acids. The germline V gene has CDR1 SGHVS and CDR2 FQNEAQ. Here the CDR3 reads CASTLGWRATSSYEQYF. The DNA for the CDR3 is TGTGCCAGCACCCTGGGGTGGCGGGCTACCTCATCCTACGAGCAGTACTTC.

J is TRBJ1-2 and V is TRBV4-3; 7 nucleotides agree with TRBD1. Germline assignment: CDR1 LGHNA and CDR2 YSLEER. The J segment lost 5 bases and the V segment lost 1 base, leaving 7 bases of the junction unmatched. This CDR3 spans 15 amino acids. CDR3 in amino acids: CASSQAHRGLYGYTF. DNA of the CDR3: TGCGCCAGCAGCCAAGCCCACAGGGGCCTATATGGCTACACCTTC.